The 7 T cell receptor beta chains below come from one sample, sequenced in a study of blood T cell repertoires in COVID-19. Generated by immunoSEQ multiplex PCR, the TCRdb table keeps only in-frame clones and is missing some. Here the sample spans 200,000 to 300,000 clones, approximately 81% being singletons. Sequencing was carried out using peripheral blood. These receptors were obtained from a man between 60 and 75 years old with acute or convalescent COVID-19.

The chain joins TRBV3-1 (or the pseudogene TRBV3-2) to TRBJ2-1, with TRBD2 identical over 8 bases. Germline values: CDR1 LGHDT, CDR2 YNNKEL (reference sequence). The CDR3 covers 16 residues. After removal of 4 bases from V and 5 bases from J, the junction contained 10 bases not matched to a gene. The CDR3 region is CASSRRASGLNNEQFF. CDR3 sequence (DNA): TGTGCCAGCAGCCGTCGGGCTAGCGGGCTTAACAATGAGCAGTTCTTC.

The chain couples TRBV28 to TRBJ1-4, with D possibly being TRBD1 (6 bases). V was shortened by 4 bases and J by 4 bases, with 13 bases between the two germline ends. Per germline, CDR1 MDHEN and CDR2 SYDVKM. The CDR3 covers 15 residues. The DNA for the CDR3 is TGTGCCAGCAGTTCAGGGGCGAGGGGTAATGAAAAACTGTTTTTT. Amino acid sequence: CASSSGARGNEKLFF.

This sequence joins TRBV7-2 and TRBJ2-1; no firm D call. CDR3 length: 14 residues. Germline V gene sequence: CDR1 SGHTA, CDR2 FQGNSA. V dropped 5 bases and J dropped 0 bases, with 8 bases sitting between them. The CDR3 spells CASSLRSSYNEQFF. CDR3 coding DNA: TGTGCCAGCAGCCTCAGAAGCTCCTACAATGAGCAGTTCTTC. The variable domain in full, with the rest retrieved from reference TRBV7-2 and TRBJ2-1, is GAGVSQSPSNKVTEKGKDVELRCDPISGHTALYWYRQSLGQGLEFLIYFQGNSAPDKSGLPSDRFSAERTGGSVSTLTIQRTQQEDSAVYLCASSLRSSYNEQFFGPGTRLTVL.

The chain combines TRBV6-5 with TRBJ1-2, with 9 nucleotides matching TRBD1. Germline V CDR1 and CDR2: MNHEY, SVGAGI. Trimming at V came to 2 bases and at J to 2 bases, leaving 3 bases not matched to a gene. This CDR3 spans 15 amino acids. This CDR3 is CASSYTGTGNYGYTF. CDR3 in DNA: TGTGCCAGCAGTTACACAGGGACAGGGAACTATGGCTACACCTTC.

This sequence joins TRBV19 and TRBJ1-3; no definite D call. This CDR3 is built from 15 residues. CDR1 LNHDA and CDR2 SQIVND come from the germline V gene (reference sequence). Trimming shortened V by 7 bases and J by 0 bases, and 13 bases separated the two germline ends. The CDR3 loop is CASIDQAGSGNTIYF. In nucleotides, the CDR3 is TGTGCCAGTATCGACCAGGCTGGCTCTGGAAACACCATATATTTT.

The J gene is TRBJ2-5, the V gene TRBV2; TRBD2 agrees at 15 bases. Germline values: CDR1 SNHLY, CDR2 FYNNEI. The CDR3 is made up of 19 amino acids. J gave up 3 bases and V 6 bases, and 14 bases lay outside the gene matches. This chain's CDR3 is CASSSRRRTSGGAEETQYF. The CDR3 DNA reads as TGTGCCAGCAGCTCTAGACGGAGGACTAGCGGGGGGGCCGAAGAGACCCAGTACTTC.

The chain carries TRBV4-1 and TRBJ2-7; a weak D match, TRBD2 (5 bases). The CDR3 runs 16 residues. The germline V gene has CDR1 MGHRA and CDR2 YSYEKL. Trimming removed 0 bases from V and 2 bases from J, with 14 bases in between. CDR3 in amino acids: CASSQDFWTDPYEQYF. The CDR3 bases are TGCGCCAGCAGCCAAGATTTTTGGACTGATCCCTACGAGCAGTACTTC.